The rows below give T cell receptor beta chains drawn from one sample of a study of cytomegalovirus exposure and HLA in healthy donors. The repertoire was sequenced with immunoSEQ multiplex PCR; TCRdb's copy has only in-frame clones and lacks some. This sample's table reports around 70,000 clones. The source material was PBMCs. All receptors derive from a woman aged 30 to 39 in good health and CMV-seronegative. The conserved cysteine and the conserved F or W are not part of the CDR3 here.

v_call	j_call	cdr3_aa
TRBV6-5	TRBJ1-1	ASSYSSQNTEAF
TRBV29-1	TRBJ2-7	SALLSTNYEQY
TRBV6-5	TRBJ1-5	ASSYSRLSNQPQH
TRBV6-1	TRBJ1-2	ASSAGTDPRQHYGYT
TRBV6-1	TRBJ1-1	ASSELRGATEAF
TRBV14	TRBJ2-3	ASSQDHGSNLMDTQY
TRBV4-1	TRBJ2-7	ASSHRTGGPSYEQY
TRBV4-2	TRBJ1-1	ASSQDPKNTEAF
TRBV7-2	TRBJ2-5	ASSLARRGGGGETQY
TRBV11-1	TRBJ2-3	ASSLTSGSADTQY
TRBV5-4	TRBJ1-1	ASSLGGARGLNTEAF
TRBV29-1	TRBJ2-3	SVDTGTTDTQY
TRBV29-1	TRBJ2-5	SVVGGGQGPAETQY
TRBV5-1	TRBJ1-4	ASSLGDREEKLF
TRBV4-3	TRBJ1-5	ASSQGQGWNQPQH
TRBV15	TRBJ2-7	ATSRDLPYEQY
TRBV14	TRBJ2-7	ASSQVIEQY
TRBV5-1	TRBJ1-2	ASSPWRVVGSARYGYT
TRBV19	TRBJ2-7	ASSIGTGNYYEQY
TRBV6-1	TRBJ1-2	ASSAGQGGYGYT
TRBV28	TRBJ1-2	ASSPSYGYT
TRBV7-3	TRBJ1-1	ASSPPGTTTEAF
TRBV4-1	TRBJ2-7	ASSRPTASYEQY
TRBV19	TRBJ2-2	ASSIRAGSTGELF
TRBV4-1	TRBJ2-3	ASSRGIAGALSTDTQY
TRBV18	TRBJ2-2	ASSPAGGELF
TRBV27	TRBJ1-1	ASSLSGGANEAF
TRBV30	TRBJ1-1	AWRGVIEAF
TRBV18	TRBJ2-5	ASSAGQQETQY
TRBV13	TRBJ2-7	ASSLAVTYEQY
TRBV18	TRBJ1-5	ASSPGRAINNQPQH
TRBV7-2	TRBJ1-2	ASSLAGEGYGYT
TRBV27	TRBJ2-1	ASSFPAPLDRPLVNEQF
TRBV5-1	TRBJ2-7	ASSLTGPYEQY
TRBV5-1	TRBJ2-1	ASRLSGGPYNEQF
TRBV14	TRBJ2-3	ASSGELGGTDTQY
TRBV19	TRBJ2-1	ASSISRGGNEQF
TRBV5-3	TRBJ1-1	ARIALQGEAF
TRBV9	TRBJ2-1	ASSGGLAAYNEQF
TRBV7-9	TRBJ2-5	ASSRILAEQETQY
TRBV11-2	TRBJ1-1	ASSPGGARSEAF
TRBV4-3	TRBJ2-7	ASSQDRSVINEQY
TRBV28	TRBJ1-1	ASSSRTGGGTEAF